The clone carrying this TCR beta chain was picked up many times. Each CDR3 protein gets one entry after TCRdb re-called the RT-PCR reads with MiXCR. The repertoire holds approximately 720,000 distinct CDR3 sequences, with approximately 15% as singletons. The CDR3 runs 14 residues. V lost 8 bases and J 4 bases, leaving 16 bases between the germline ends. Germline CDR1 reads ENHRY; CDR2 reads SYGVKD. Specimen: memory CD4+ T cells from blood. This rearrangement joins TRBV10-3 to TRBJ2-3, with a possible D match to TRBD2 (6 bases). The receptor was derived from a female donor in good health, serving as a healthy control. Here the CDR3 DNA reads TGTGCCATCTCGGGGGTTAGCAACGCAGATACGCAGTATTTT. It yields the protein CAISGVSNADTQYF.